Presented here are 18 T cell receptor beta chains from one specimen sequenced in a study of blood T cells in healthy people across ages. Next came a second PCR, run for about 7 to 11 cycles, which used a sample-barcoded 5' primer along with a J-beta primer mix. TCRdb re-derived calls from the 5' RACE reads in MiXCR, one entry per CDR3 protein. This table holds 1.8 million or so distinct CDR3 sequences, about 39% found once. The sample comprised blood. All receptors come from a human donor in good health.

The J gene is TRBJ1-1, the V gene TRBV7-9, with 9 bases fitting TRBD1. The J segment lost 7 bases and the V segment lost 5 bases, leaving 8 bases of the junction unmatched. CDR1 is SEHNR and CDR2 is FQNEAQ in the germline V gene (reference sequence). This CDR3 comprises 14 residues. This CDR3 reads CASSGRDRVGEAFF. The CDR3 DNA sequence: TGTGCCAGCAGCGGACGGGACAGGGTTGGTGAAGCTTTCTTT. Full variable domain (outside the CDR3, taken from reference TRBV7-9 and TRBJ1-1): DTGVSQNPRHKITKRGQNVTFRCDPISEHNRLYWYRQTLGQGPEFLTYFQNEAQLEKSRLLSDRFSAERPKGSFSTLEIQRTEQGDSAMYLCASSGRDRVGEAFFGQGTRLTVV.

This clonotype has only a few counts. CDR3 coding DNA: TGTGCCAGCAGAGGACGACCGTATATAGAGGATACGCAGTATTTT. This sequence encodes CASRGRPYIEDTQYF. The chain uses TRBV6-5 and TRBJ2-3; D not certain. V dropped 6 bases and J dropped 6 bases, with 19 bases sitting between them. The length of the CDR3 is 15 residues. Germline CDR1 MNHEY, CDR2 SVGAGI.

This clonotype was seen many times. V and J are TRBV6-6 and TRBJ2-1, with TRBD2 matching 12 bases. The CDR3 is made up of 15 amino acids. Trimming cost V 2 bases and J 4 bases; bases outside gene matches: 0. Germline V gives CDR1 MNHNY, CDR2 SVGAGI (reference sequence). CDR3 bases: TGTGCCAGCAGTTACCTAGCGGGGGGGTACAATGAGCAGTTCTTC. Translation gives CASSYLAGGYNEQFF.

The gene calls are TRBV5-1 and TRBJ2-1, with D possibly TRBD2 on 5 matching bases. This CDR3 contains 14 residues. V lost 10 bases, J lost 6 bases, and 20 bases lay in between. Per germline, CDR1 SGHRS and CDR2 YFSETQ. Here the CDR3 DNA reads TGCGCCGTCCAGCGGTTTCCCCGCTGCAATGAGCAGTTCTTC. Protein: CAVQRFPRCNEQFF.

The rearrangement uses TRBV2 and TRBJ2-3, with D perhaps matching TRBD2 (5 bases). Per the germline V gene, CDR1 is SNHLY and CDR2 is FYNNEI. The CDR3 totals 17 residues. Trimming took 6 bases from V and 1 from J, leaving 20 bases between them. CDR3: CASSELRAQEGTDTQYF. The CDR3, as DNA: TGTGCCAGCAGCGAACTAAGGGCCCAGGAGGGCACAGATACGCAGTATTTT.

The chain combines TRBV29-1 with TRBJ2-3; 8 bases align to TRBD2. V shed 4 bases, J shed 8 bases, and the junction held 14 bases outside the gene matches. Germline assignment: CDR1 SQVTM and CDR2 ANQGSEA. The CDR3 is made up of 15 amino acids. The CDR3 sequence: CSVVQRGQVGVTQYF. The CDR3 DNA is TGCAGCGTTGTACAGCGGGGGCAAGTAGGGGTTACGCAGTATTTT.

There are a few counts of this clonotype. The chain carries TRBV6-5 and TRBJ2-5; D is tentatively TRBD1 or TRBD2 (6 bases each). The CDR3 totals 15 residues. CDR1 is MNHEY, CDR2 SVGAGI, per germline. The V end was cut by 4 bases, the J end by 5 bases, with 17 bases between. CDR3: CASSSRDGTRETQYF. As DNA, the CDR3 is TGTGCCAGCAGTTCGCGGGACGGGACAAGGGAGACCCAGTACTTC.

This clonotype was seen more than once but under ten times. The V call is TRBV7-2, the J call TRBJ2-3; the D is unclear. This CDR3 spans 13 amino acids. V was cut by 4 bases and J by 0 bases, with 5 bases left in between. Germline V CDR1 and CDR2: SGHTA, FQGNSA. The CDR3 nucleotides read TGTGCCAGCAGCTGGAGAAGCACAGATACGCAGTATTTT. Translation gives CASSWRSTDTQYF. Full variable domain (remainder filled in from reference TRBV7-2 and TRBJ2-3): GAGVSQSPSNKVTEKGKDVELRCDPISGHTALYWYRQSLGQGLEFLIYFQGNSAPDKSGLPSDRFSAERTGGSVSTLTIQRTQQEDSAVYLCASSWRSTDTQYFGPGTRLTVL.

The chain carries TRBV3-1 and TRBJ2-3, with D tentatively TRBD2 (7 bases). Germline V CDR1 and CDR2: LGHDT, YNNKEL (reference sequence). V was trimmed by 5 bases and J by 6 bases, leaving 18 bases between them. CDR3 length: 15 residues. The CDR3, as DNA: TGTGCCAGCAGCTACACCCGGGGGGCCCTGGATACGCAGTATTTT. Its protein is CASSYTRGALDTQYF.

This clonotype appeared many times. This chain links TRBV24-1 with TRBJ2-5, with D possibly TRBD1 on 7 matching bases. V lost 5 bases to trimming and J lost 4 bases, with 16 bases between them. Germline-derived CDR1 and CDR2 are KGHDR and SFDVKD. There are 15 residues in the CDR3. CDR3 sequence: CATSGPRQGGETQYF. The CDR3, as DNA: TGTGCCACCAGTGGACCGCGACAGGGAGGAGAGACCCAGTACTTC.

The V gene is TRBV24-1, the J gene TRBJ2-1, with 10 bases fitting TRBD1. The CDR3 has 17 amino acids. Germline CDR1 and CDR2: KGHDR and SFDVKD. Losses at the gene ends were 5 bases for V and 7 bases for J; bases not matched to a gene: 13. The CDR3 loop reads CATSGQPGQGPRNEQFF. The CDR3 DNA reads as TGTGCCACCAGTGGGCAACCGGGACAGGGGCCGAGGAATGAGCAGTTCTTC.

This clonotype was seen a few times. V and J are TRBV13 and TRBJ2-6; D might be TRBD2 (6 bases). The CDR3 spans 15 residues. Between the trimmed V and J ends, which lost 7 bases and 2 bases, there was a span of 12 bases. Germline V gene data show CDR1 as PRHDT and CDR2 as FYEKMQ (reference sequence). As DNA, the CDR3 is TGTGCCAGCACCCTCGGGGGTCCTGGGGCCAACGTCCTGACTTTC. It codes for CASTLGGPGANVLTF.

The gene calls are TRBV4-3 and TRBJ1-1, with 10 bases lining up with TRBD1. This CDR3 spans 15 amino acids. The V and J ends lost 3 bases and 4 bases, in that order; junction bases with no gene match: 5. CDR1 is LGHNA and CDR2 is YSLEER in the germline V gene. CDR3 DNA: TGCGCCAGCAGCCATGGGACAGGGGTCGGCACTGAAGCTTTCTTT. Translating gives CASSHGTGVGTEAFF.

This clonotype was observed at least ten times. V and J are TRBV5-5 and TRBJ2-7; D not resolved. The CDR3 is 15 residues long. Germline CDR1 is SGHKS and CDR2 is YYEKEE (reference sequence). V was trimmed by 2 bases and J by 4 bases, leaving 16 bases between them. CDR3: CASSFESYSGYEQYF. CDR3 DNA sequence: TGTGCCAGCAGCTTCGAATCATACTCCGGGTACGAGCAGTACTTC.

The chain has TRBV5-1 and TRBJ1-1; D is undetermined. Looked up from germline, CDR1 is SGHRS and CDR2 is YFSETQ. Trimming cost V 3 bases and J 3 bases, with 9 bases left between them. The CDR3 loop spans 13 amino acids. CDR3 amino acids: CASSSAVDTEAFF. The CDR3, as DNA: TGCGCCAGCAGCTCGGCAGTTGACACTGAAGCTTTCTTT.

The chain links TRBV28 to TRBJ1-4; no clear D gene. The CDR3 is 13 residues long. Germline V gene lookup returns CDR1 MDHEN and CDR2 SYDVKM. Trimming took off 5 bases at V and 10 bases at J, with 14 bases between the two ends. The CDR3 loop is CASSPRGWVKLFF. The CDR3 region has the DNA TGTGCCAGCAGTCCTCGAGGTTGGGTAAAACTGTTTTTT.

This sequence joins TRBV14 and TRBJ2-5; D remains unclear. The CDR3 runs 13 residues. Germline CDR1 and CDR2: SGHDN and FVKESK. Trimming stripped 3 bases from V and 4 bases from J, with 9 bases between. The CDR3 region has the DNA TGTGCCAGCAGCCAGGAACCTGGAGAGACCCAGTACTTC. Translating it yields CASSQEPGETQYF.

This clonotype was counted between two and nine times. The genes are TRBV7-9 and TRBJ1-4; 10 bases agree with TRBD1. This CDR3 contains 14 residues. The germline gives CDR1 SEHNR, CDR2 FQNEAQ (reference sequence). The trim removed 5 bases at V and 6 bases at J, leaving 3 bases unmatched. CDR3 in amino acids: CASSRGTGDEKLFF. CDR3 nucleotides: TGTGCCAGCAGCCGTGGGACAGGGGATGAAAAACTGTTTTTT. Combining the CDR3 with reference TRBV7-9 and TRBJ1-4 gives the whole variable domain DTGVSQNPRHKITKRGQNVTFRCDPISEHNRLYWYRQTLGQGPEFLTYFQNEAQLEKSRLLSDRFSAERPKGSFSTLEIQRTEQGDSAMYLCASSRGTGDEKLFFGSGTQLSVL.